This T cell receptor (beta chain) appears in the sequencing data of a study of T cell changes during pregnancy in multiple sclerosis. The table came from immunoSEQ multiplex PCR; TCRdb's copy has only in-frame clones and leaves some out. The sample lists 50,000 to 60,000 clones; roughly nine tenths were seen once. Germline loops: CDR1 MDHEN, CDR2 SYDVKM. The ends were cut back, 6 bases at V and 10 bases at J, with 10 bases in the middle. This CDR3 is built from 11 residues. The sequence derives from a female donor in good health, enrolled as a control in a pregnancy study. This chain uses TRBV28 with TRBJ2-1; D is perhaps TRBD2 (5 bases). Material: peripheral blood, obtained in the first trimester of pregnancy. The CDR3 DNA reads as TGTGCCAGCAGCCCCCGACTAGAGCAGTTCTTC. Translating it yields CASSPRLEQFF.